The clone carrying this T cell receptor (beta chain) was observed a few times. Its antigen is unidentified. The sample is drawn from a study of T-cell memory formation after mild COVID-19. Across the whole study: Across donors, TCR clusters were largely donor specific.

General study findings and limits: Second-wave clones reaching peak frequency on day 37 lacked confirmed SARS-CoV-2 specificity.

The germline V and J ends were trimmed by 2 bases and 0 bases, with 8 bases remaining between them. Germline loops: CDR1 SGHNT, CDR2 YYREEE (reference sequence). The CDR3 has 14 residues. From the 5' RACE reads, TCRdb called clonotypes with MiXCR, one entry per CDR3 protein. The repertoire holds about 150,000 distinct CDR3 sequences, with approximately 15% as singletons. The clonotype originates from an adult woman who had mild COVID-19 (a few samples of this study predate the infection). Cell type and time point are not known. Sequencing was carried out using PBMCs or a T cell subset sorted from them (not recorded which). V gene TRBV5-4 combines with J gene TRBJ1-2, with D unresolved. CDR3 sequence (DNA): TGTGCCAGCAGCTTTAAGGGATCTAACTATGGCTACACCTTC. This sequence encodes CASSFKGSNYGYTF. Full variable domain (missing parts from reference TRBV5-4 and TRBJ1-2): ETGVTQSPTHLIKTRGQQVTLRCSSQSGHNTVSWYQQALGQGPQFIFQYYREEENGRGNFPPRFSGLQFPNYSSELNVNALELDDSALYLCASSFKGSNYGYTFGSGTRLTVV.